The T cell receptor beta chain described here comes from a study of blood T cell repertoires in COVID-19. Study-wide background: From T cells, B-cell-depleted T cells, or PBMCs came the material, which was cDNA or gDNA.

Only in-frame clones appear in the TCRdb table, and some are missing; sequencing was by immunoSEQ multiplex PCR. The sample holds 230,000 or so clones, about 86% seen once. This clone was detected only a few times. The CDR3 spans 14 residues. After removal of 4 bases from V and 6 bases from J, the junction contained 4 bases not matched to a gene. The germline gives CDR1 SGHNT, CDR2 YYREEE (reference sequence). The receptor was isolated from a man aged 50-60 years with active or convalescent COVID-19. The sample comprised peripheral blood. The chain employs TRBV5-4 and TRBJ2-1; TRBD1 agrees at 10 bases. The DNA for the CDR3 is TGTGCCAGCAGCCCCCGGGACAGGGGCAATGAGCAGTTCTTC. Residues: CASSPRDRGNEQFF.